The following is a T cell receptor beta chain sequence with its context. The sample comes from a study of T cell changes during pregnancy in multiple sclerosis. The method was immunoSEQ multiplex PCR; TCRdb's version includes in-frame clones alone and lacks a portion of them. Counted here are under 55,000 clones, approximately 94% occurring once; the ten biggest clones make up around 0.3%. Germline V gives CDR1 LNHDA, CDR2 SQIVND (reference sequence). The CDR3 consists of 16 residues. V lost 6 bases and J lost 1, with 19 bases in between. V gene TRBV19 combines with J gene TRBJ2-7; D is possibly TRBD2 (6 bases). The input for sequencing was CD4+ T cells from peripheral blood mononuclear cells, taken in the third trimester of pregnancy. The TCR sequence derives from a female donor with multiple sclerosis, enrolled in a pregnancy study. CDR3 sequence reads: CASSPSRGVGSYEQYF. The CDR3 DNA reads as TGTGCCAGTAGCCCCTCACGCGGGGTGGGATCCTACGAGCAGTACTTC.